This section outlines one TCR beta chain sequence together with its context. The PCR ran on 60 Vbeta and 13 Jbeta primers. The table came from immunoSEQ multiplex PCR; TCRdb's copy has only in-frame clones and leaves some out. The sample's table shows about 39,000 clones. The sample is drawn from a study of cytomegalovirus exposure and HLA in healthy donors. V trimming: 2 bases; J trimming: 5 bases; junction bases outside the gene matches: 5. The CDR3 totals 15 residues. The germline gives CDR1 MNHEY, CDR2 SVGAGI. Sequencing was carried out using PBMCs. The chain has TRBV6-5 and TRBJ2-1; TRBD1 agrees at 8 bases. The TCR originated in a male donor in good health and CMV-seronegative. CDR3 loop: CASSYDRGGDNEQFF. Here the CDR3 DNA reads TGTGCCAGCAGTTACGACAGGGGAGGAGACAATGAGCAGTTCTTC.